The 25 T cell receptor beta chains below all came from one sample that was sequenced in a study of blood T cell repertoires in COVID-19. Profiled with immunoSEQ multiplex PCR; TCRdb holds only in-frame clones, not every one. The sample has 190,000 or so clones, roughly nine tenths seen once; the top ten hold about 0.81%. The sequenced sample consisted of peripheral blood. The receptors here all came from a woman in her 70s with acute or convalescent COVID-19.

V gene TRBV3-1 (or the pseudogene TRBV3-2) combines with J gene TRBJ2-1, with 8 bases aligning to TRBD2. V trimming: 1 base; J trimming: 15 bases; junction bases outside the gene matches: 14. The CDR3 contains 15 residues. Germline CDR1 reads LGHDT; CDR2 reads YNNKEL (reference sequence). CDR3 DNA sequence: TGTGCCAGCAGCCAAGTTAACGGGGGGGCGTTTCCGCCGTTCTTC. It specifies CASSQVNGGAFPPFF.

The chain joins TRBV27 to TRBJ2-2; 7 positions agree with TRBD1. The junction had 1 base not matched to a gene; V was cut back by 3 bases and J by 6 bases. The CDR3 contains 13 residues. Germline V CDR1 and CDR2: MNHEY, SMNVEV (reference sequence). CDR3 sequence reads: CASSFRGPGELFF. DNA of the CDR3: TGTGCCAGCAGTTTTAGGGGGCCCGGGGAGCTGTTTTTT.

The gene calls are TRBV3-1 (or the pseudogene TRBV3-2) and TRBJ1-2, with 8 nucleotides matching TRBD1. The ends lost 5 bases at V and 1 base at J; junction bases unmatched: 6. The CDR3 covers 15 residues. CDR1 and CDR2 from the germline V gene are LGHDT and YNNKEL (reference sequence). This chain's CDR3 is CASSLRQGFNYGYTF. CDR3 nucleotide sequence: TGTGCCAGCAGCTTGAGACAGGGGTTTAACTATGGCTACACCTTC.

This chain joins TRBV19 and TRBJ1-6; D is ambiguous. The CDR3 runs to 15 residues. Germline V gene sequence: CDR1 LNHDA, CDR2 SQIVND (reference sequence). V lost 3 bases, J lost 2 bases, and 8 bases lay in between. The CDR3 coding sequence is TGTGCCAGTAGTATGTTTACAGCCTATAATTCACCCCTCCACTTT. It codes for CASSMFTAYNSPLHF.

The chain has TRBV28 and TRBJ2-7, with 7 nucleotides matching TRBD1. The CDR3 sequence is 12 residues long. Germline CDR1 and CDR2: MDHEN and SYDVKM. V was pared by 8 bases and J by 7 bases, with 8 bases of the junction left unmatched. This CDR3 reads CASRDSPWEQYF. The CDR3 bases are TGTGCCAGCCGGGACAGTCCTTGGGAGCAGTACTTC.

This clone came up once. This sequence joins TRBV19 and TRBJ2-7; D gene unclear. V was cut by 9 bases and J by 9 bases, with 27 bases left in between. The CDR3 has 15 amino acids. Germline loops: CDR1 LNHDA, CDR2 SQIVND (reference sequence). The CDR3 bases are TGTGCCAGCTCAAAAACTCAGACTCATATGGATGGGCAGTACTTC. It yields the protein CASSKTQTHMDGQYF.

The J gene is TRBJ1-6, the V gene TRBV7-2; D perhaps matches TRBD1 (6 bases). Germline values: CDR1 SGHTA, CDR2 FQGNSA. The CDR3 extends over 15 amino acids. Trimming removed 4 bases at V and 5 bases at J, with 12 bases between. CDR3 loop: CASSSGQIDNSPLHF. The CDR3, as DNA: TGTGCCAGCAGCTCCGGACAGATTGATAATTCACCCCTCCACTTT.

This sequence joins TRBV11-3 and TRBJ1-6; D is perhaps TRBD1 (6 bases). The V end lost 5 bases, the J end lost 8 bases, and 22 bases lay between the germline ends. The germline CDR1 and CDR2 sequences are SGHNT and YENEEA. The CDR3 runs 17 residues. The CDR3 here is CASSNRDTGWSDSPLHF. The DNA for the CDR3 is TGTGCCAGCAGCAACCGGGACACGGGTTGGTCCGATTCACCCCTCCACTTT.

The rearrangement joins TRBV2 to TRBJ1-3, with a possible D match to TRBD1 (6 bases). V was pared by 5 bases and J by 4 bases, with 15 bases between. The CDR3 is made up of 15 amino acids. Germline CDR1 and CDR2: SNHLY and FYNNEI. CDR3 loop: CASSTRQAEGNTIYF. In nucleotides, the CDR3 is TGTGCCAGCAGTACCCGACAGGCTGAAGGAAACACCATATATTTT.

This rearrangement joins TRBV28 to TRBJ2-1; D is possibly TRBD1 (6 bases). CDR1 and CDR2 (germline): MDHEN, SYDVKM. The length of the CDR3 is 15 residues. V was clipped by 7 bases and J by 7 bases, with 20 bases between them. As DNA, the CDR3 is TGTGCCAGCACCCCTCACAGGGTTGTTAGGAATGAGCAGTTCTTC. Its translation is CASTPHRVVRNEQFF.

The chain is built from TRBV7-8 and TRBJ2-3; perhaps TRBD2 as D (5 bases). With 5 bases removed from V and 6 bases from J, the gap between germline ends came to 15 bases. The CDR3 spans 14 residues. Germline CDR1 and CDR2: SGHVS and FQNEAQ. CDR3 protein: CASSPRGEEDTQYF. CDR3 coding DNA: TGTGCCAGCAGCCCTCGGGGTGAGGAGGATACGCAGTATTTT. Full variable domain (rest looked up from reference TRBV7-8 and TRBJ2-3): GAGVSQSPRYKVAKRGQDVALRCDPISGHVSLFWYQQALGQGPEFLTYFQNEAQLDKSGLPSDRFFAERPEGSVSTLKIQRTQQEDSAVYLCASSPRGEEDTQYFGPGTRLTVL.

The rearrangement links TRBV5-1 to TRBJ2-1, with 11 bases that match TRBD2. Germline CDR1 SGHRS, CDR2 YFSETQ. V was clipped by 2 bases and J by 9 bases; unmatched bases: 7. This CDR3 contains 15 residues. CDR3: CASSLTSGGPGEQFF. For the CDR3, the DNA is TGCGCCAGCAGCTTAACTAGCGGGGGCCCCGGTGAGCAGTTCTTC.

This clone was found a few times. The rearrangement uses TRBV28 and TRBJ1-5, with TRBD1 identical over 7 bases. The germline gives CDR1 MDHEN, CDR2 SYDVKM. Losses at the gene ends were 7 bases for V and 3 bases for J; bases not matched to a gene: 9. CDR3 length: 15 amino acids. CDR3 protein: CASIPGTDTNQPQHF. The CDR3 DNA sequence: TGTGCCAGCATTCCCGGGACAGACACCAATCAGCCCCAGCATTTT.

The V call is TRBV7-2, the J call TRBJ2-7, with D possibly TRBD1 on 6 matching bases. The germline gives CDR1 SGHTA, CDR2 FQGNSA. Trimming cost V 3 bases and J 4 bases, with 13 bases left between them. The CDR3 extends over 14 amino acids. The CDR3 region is CASSFTGQGYEQYF. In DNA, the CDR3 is TGTGCCAGCAGCTTTACAGGGCAGGGATACGAGCAGTACTTC.

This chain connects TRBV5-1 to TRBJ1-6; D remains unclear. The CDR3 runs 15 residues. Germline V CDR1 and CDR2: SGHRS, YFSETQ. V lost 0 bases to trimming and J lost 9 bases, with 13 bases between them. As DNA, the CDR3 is TGCGCCAGCAGCTTGGAGAGCCCCCGAACTTCACCCCTCCACTTT. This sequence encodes CASSLESPRTSPLHF.

CDR3 nucleotides: TGTGCCAGCGATCGAGGACAGGGGCTTGAAAAACTGTTTTTT. Translating it yields CASDRGQGLEKLFF. V and J are TRBV6-5 and TRBJ1-4; 9 nucleotides line up with TRBD1. J gave up 7 bases and V 8 bases, and 8 bases lay outside the gene matches. From germline, CDR1 is MNHEY and CDR2 SVGAGI. The CDR3 extends over 14 amino acids.

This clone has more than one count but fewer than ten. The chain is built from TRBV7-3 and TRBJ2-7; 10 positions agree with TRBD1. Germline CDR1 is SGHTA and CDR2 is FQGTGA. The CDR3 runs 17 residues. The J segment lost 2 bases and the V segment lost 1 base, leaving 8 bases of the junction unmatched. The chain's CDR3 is CASSLKGPGQGTYEQYF. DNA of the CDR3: TGTGCCAGCAGCTTAAAGGGCCCGGGACAGGGGACCTACGAGCAGTACTTC. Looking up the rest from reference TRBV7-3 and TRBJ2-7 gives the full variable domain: GAGVSQTPSNKVTEKGKYVELRCDPISGHTALYWYRQSLGQGPEFLIYFQGTGAADDSGLPNDRFFAVRPEGSVSTLKIQRTERGDSAVYLCASSLKGPGQGTYEQYFGPGTRLTVT.

The CDR3 coding sequence is TGTGCCAGCAGTGAACTGGGACAGGGGCGCGAAGCTTTCTTT. Protein sequence: CASSELGQGREAFF. The chain is built from TRBV2 and TRBJ1-1, with 10 bases aligning to TRBD1. From germline, CDR1 is SNHLY and CDR2 FYNNEI. The CDR3 contains 14 residues. V dropped 2 bases and J dropped 8; count of bases not matched to a gene: 5.

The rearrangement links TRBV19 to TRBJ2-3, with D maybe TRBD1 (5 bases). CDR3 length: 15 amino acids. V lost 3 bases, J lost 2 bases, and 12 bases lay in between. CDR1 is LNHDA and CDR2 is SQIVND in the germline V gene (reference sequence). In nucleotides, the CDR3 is TGTGCCAGTAGTATTAACAGGCCAACCACAGATACGCAGTATTTT. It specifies CASSINRPTTDTQYF.

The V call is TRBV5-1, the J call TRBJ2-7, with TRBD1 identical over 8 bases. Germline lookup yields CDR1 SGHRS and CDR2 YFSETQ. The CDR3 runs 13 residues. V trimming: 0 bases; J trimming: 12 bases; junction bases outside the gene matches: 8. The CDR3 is CASSLAGGREGYF. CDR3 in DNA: TGCGCCAGCAGCTTGGCAGGGGGCCGGGAAGGGTACTTC.

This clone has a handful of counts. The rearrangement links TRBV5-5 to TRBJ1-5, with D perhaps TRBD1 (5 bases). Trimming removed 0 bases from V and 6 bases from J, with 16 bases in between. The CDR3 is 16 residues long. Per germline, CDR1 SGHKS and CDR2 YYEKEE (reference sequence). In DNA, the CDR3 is TGTGCCAGCAGCTTGGGGGGTTCAGGGATCACTCAGCCCCAGCATTTT. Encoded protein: CASSLGGSGITQPQHF.

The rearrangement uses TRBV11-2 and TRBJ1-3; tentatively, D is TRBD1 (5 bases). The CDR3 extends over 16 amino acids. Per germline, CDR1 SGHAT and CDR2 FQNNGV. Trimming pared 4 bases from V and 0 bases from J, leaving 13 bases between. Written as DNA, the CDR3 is TGTGCCAGCAGCTCAACGACAGTTAACTCTGGAAACACCATATATTTT. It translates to CASSSTTVNSGNTIYF.

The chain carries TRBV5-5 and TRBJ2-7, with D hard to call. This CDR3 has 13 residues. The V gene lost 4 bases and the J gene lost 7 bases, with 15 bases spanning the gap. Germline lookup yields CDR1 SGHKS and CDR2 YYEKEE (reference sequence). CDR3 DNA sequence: TGTGCCAGCAGCGGCCCCGTTTACCTGGAGCAGTACTTC. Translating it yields CASSGPVYLEQYF.

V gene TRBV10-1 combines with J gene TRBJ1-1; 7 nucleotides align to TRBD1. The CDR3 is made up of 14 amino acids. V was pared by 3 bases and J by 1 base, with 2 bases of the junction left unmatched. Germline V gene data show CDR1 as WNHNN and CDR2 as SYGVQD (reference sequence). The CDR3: CASSDRTGNTEAFF. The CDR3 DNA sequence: TGCGCCAGCAGTGACAGGACAGGGAACACTGAAGCTTTCTTT.

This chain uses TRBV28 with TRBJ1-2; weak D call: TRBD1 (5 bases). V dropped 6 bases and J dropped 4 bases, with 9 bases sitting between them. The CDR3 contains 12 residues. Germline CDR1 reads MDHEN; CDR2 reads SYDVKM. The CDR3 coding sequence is TGTGCCAGCAGACGGGGGATCTATGGCTACACCTTC. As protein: CASRRGIYGYTF.